A single T cell receptor beta chain is shown here with its context. TCRdb reprocessed the RT-PCR reads with MiXCR, giving one entry per CDR3 protein. The sample lists about a million distinct CDR3 sequences, 15% to 20% occurring once. These data are taken from a study of patients and donors after allogeneic stem cell transplantation. The TCR sequence derives from a human donor who was either an allogeneic HSCT recipient or a stem cell or donor lymphocyte infusion donor (not recorded which). It is not recorded whose cells these are; they may come from a transplant donor. Source material: blood, either unsorted or a sorted T cell fraction (not recorded which).

CDR3 sequence (DNA): TGTGCCAGCAGCCAAACCCGAGGGGCAGATACGCAGTATTTT. This codes for CASSQTRGADTQYF. This rearrangement joins TRBV11-3 to TRBJ2-3; D possibly uses TRBD1 or TRBD2 (5 bases each). V was cut by 5 bases and J by 4 bases, with 13 bases left in between. The CDR3 extends over 14 amino acids. Germline lookup yields CDR1 SGHNT and CDR2 YENEEA. Full variable domain (rest looked up from reference TRBV11-3 and TRBJ2-3): EAGVVQSPRYKIIEKKQPVAFWCNPISGHNTLYWYLQNLGQGPELLIRYENEEAVDDSQLPKDRFSAERLKGVDSTLKIQPAELGDSAVYLCASSQTRGADTQYFGPGTRLTVL.